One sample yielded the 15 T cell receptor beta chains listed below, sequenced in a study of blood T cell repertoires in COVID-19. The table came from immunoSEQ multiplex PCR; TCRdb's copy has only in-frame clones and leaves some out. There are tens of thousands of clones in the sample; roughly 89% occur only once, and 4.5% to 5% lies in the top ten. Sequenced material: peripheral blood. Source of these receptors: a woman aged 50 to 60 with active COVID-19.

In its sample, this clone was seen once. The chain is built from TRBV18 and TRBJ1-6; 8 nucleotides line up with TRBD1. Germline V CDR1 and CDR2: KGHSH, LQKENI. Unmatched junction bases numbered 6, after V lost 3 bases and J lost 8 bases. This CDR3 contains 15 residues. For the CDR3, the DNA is TGTGCCAGCTCACCTATGGACAGGGTTGATTCACCCCTCCACTTT. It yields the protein CASSPMDRVDSPLHF.

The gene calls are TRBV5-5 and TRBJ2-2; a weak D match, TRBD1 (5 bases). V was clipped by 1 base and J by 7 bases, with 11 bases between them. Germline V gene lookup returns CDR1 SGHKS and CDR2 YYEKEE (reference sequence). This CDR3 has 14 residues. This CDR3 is CASSLTGFDGELFF. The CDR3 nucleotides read TGTGCCAGCAGCTTGACAGGATTTGACGGGGAGCTGTTTTTT.

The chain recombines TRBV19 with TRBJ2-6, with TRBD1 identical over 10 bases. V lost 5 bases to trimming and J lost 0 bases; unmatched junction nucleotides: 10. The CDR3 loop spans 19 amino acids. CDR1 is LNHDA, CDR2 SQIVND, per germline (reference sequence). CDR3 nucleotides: TGTGCCAGTAGTTCGTGGGACAGGGGACTTCTCTCTGGGGCCAACGTCCTGACTTTC. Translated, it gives CASSSWDRGLLSGANVLTF.

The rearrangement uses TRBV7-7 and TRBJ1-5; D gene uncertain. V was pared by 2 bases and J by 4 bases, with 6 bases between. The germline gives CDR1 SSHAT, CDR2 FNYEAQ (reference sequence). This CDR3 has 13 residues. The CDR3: CASSLTQNQPQHF. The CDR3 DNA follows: TGTGCCAGCAGCTTAACACAGAATCAGCCCCAGCATTTT.

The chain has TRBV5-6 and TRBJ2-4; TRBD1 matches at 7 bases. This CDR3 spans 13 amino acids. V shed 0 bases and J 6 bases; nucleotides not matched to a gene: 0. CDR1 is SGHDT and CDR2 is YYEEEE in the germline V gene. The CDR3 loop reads CASSLDRGNIQYF. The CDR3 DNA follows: TGTGCCAGCAGCTTGGACAGGGGAAACATTCAGTACTTC.

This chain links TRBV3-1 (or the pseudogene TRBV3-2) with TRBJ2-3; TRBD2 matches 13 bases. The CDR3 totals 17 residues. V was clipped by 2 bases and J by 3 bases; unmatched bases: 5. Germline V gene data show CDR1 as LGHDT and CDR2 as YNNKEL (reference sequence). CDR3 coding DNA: TGTGCCAGCAGCCAAACTAGCGGGAGGGCCAAGACAGATACGCAGTATTTT. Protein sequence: CASSQTSGRAKTDTQYF.

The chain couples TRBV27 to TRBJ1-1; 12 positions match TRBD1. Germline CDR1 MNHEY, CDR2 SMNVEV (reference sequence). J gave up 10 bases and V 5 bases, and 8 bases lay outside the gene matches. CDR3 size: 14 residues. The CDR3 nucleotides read TGTGCCAGCAGTCAGACCGGGACAGGGGGCAGAGCTTTCTTT. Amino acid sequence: CASSQTGTGGRAFF.

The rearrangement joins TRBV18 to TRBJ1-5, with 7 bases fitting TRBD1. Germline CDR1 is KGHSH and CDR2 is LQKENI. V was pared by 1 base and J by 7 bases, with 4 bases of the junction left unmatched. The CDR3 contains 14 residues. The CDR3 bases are TGTGCCAGCTCACCACTCACAGGGGACCAGCCCCAGCATTTT. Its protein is CASSPLTGDQPQHF.

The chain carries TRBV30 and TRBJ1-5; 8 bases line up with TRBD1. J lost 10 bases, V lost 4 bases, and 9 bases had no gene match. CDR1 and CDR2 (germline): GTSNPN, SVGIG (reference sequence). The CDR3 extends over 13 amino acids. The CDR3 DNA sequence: TGTGCCTGGAACAGGGGGGGAGGTGAACCCCAGCATTTT. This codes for CAWNRGGGEPQHF.

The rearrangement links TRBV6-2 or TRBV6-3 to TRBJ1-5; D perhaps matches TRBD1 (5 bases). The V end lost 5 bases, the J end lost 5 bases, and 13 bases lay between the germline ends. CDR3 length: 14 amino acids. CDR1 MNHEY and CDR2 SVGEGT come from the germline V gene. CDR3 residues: CASSGTGGDQPQHF. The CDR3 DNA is TGTGCCAGCAGTGGAACCGGGGGGGATCAGCCCCAGCATTTT.

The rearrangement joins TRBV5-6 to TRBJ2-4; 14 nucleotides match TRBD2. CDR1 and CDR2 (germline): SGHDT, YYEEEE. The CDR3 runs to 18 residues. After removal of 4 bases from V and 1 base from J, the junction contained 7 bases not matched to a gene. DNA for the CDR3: TGTGCCAGCAGCACGACTAGCGGGAGGGTCGGCGCCAAAAACATTCAGTACTTC. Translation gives CASSTTSGRVGAKNIQYF.

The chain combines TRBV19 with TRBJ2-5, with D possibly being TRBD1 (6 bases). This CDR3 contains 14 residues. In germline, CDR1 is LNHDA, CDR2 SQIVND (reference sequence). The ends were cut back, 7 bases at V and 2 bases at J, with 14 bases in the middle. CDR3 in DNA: TGTGCCAGTAAAGTCTGGGGGCAACAAGAGACCCAGTACTTC. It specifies CASKVWGQQETQYF. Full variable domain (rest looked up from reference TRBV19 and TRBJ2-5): DGGITQSPKYLFRKEGQNVTLSCEQNLNHDAMYWYRQDPGQGLRLIYYSQIVNDFQKGDIAEGYSVSREKKESFPLTVTSAQKNPTAFYLCASKVWGQQETQYFGPGTRLLVL.

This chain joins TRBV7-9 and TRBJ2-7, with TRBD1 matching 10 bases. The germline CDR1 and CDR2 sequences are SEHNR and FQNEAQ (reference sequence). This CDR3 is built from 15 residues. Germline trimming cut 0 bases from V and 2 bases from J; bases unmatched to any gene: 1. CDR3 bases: TGTGCCAGCAGCTTAGCGGGGACAGGGGCCTACGAGCAGTACTTC. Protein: CASSLAGTGAYEQYF.

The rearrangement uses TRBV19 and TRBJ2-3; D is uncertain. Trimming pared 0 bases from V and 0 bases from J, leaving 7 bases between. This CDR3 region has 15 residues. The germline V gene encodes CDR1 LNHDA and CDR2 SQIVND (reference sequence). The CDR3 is CASSIERPSTDTQYF. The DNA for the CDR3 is TGTGCCAGTAGTATAGAGAGGCCTAGCACAGATACGCAGTATTTT. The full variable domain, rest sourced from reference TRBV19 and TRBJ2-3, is DGGITQSPKYLFRKEGQNVTLSCEQNLNHDAMYWYRQDPGQGLRLIYYSQIVNDFQKGDIAEGYSVSREKKESFPLTVTSAQKNPTAFYLCASSIERPSTDTQYFGPGTRLTVL.

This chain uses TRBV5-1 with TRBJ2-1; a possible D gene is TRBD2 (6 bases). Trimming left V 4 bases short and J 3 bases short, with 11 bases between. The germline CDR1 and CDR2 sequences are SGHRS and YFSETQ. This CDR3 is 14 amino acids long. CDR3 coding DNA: TGCGCCAGCAGCCCTGGGGGAGGCTACAATGAGCAGTTCTTC. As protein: CASSPGGGYNEQFF.